This T cell receptor beta chain was recovered during a study of long-term antiretroviral therapy in people with HIV (dated by TCRdb to between 2022 and 2023). As for the study more broadly: The earliest samples were collected roughly a decade before the 2015 WHO recommendation for immediate ART, at a time when ART was usually postponed until CD4 counts fell. About 40% of the 30 participants with HIV were female. This retrospective serial study examined whether starting ART and sustained HIV suppression were associated with changes in the composition and diversity of the TRB repertoire in peripheral blood. No cross-contamination during QIAcube processing turned up in test extractions that ran a monoclonal T-cell line alongside about 35 polyclonal samples. From fewer than 35 adults with confirmed HIV infection, the cohort provided approximately 210 cryopreserved PBMC samples, gathered serially across a mean of approximately six years (range 1-12). What the authors observed across the whole study: Compared with controls, HIV repertoires had narrower CDR3 length ranges, and the network structure pointed to an antigen-experienced repertoire that shifted only slightly toward naive after ART. The repertoire was dominated across all time points by expanded TRB clones identified before ART initiation, although this dominance was seen to fluctuate and to decrease in many PLHIV after ART. Starting ART was linked to a significant rise in TRB diversity, yet even after long-term ART the diversity remained significantly lower than in transplant donor controls. The samples were dated from the mid-2000s to the late 2010s, and the ART regimens that were used may be less effective than current ART regimens. Because PBMC availability was limited, only the TCR beta chain was sequenced, with no alpha chain pairing. Inferences about post-ART repertoire changes are limited because no data were available on ART adherence, viral resistance or therapy changes. Because pre-ART samples had limited cell numbers, unsorted PBMC were profiled rather than sorted CD4+ and CD8+ T cells.

Sequencing of the TRB variable region was done with the immunoSEQ hsTCRB v3.0 assay at survey level resolution. The targeted TRB sequencing depth was roughly 40,000-55,000 T-cell genomes per sample. TRB libraries were pooled and sequenced on an Illumina MiSeq using a v3 150-cycle kit. Concerning the study's data processing: Repertoire analysis was run in R within a reproducible Nextflow workflow that covered QC, data transformation and analysis. LymphoSeq2, an R package for exploring AIRR-Seq data, was used to implement custom analyses. A few samples that yielded fewer than 5000 total TRB sequences were excluded, so that about 200 HIV repertoires were analyzed. Among the roughly 190 retained HIV repertoires, 55 to 60 were collected before ART initiation and around 130 after ART initiation. Repertoires were downsampled to 5000 TRB nucleotide sequences, and summary statistics were averaged over 100 downsampling iterations. Only TRB sequences with CDR3 regions of at least seven amino acids were retained for analysis. Diversity was measured with a Shannon entropy-derived clonality score and the Gini coefficient. In the repertoire networks, any two of the top 5000 CDR3 amino acid sequences were connected whenever the two sequences differed by an edit distance of one. Antigen specificity groups and MHC restriction were predicted for TRB CDR3 amino acid sequences with GLIPH2. To flag known CMV, EBV, HIV or tissue antigen associations, CDR3 amino acid sequences were matched against VDJdb and McPAS-TCR. Pre-ART, post-ART and control groups were compared with Wilcoxon signed-rank tests and Holm-Bonferroni correction. TCRdb took this table from immuneACCESS and kept in-frame rearrangements with V and J called. Such tables lack part of the clones; where checked against another copy, unresolved V genes explain under half of the gap, and the rest is unexplained. That table gives V, J and clone size, and the DNA gave D and trimming. The sample table records approximately 35,000 clones; around three quarters of these occur just once. Together, the top ten hold roughly 7.2% of the sample.

Participants were included only if at least one PBMC sample before ART initiation and at least two post-ART samples were available. All participants with HIV were treated in the United States of America. Cryopreserved samples of roughly 0.95-10 million PBMC were thawed and washed before DNA extraction. At the time of the earliest PBMC sample, participants with HIV were aged between roughly 20 and 60 years. Per participant, PBMC samples came from 1-4 timepoints prior to ART initiation and 2-8 timepoints following ART initiation, for a median of 7 samples. For every participant, serial HIV viral load, CD4+ T-cell count, ART history and demographic data were obtained. Genomic DNA was extracted from unsorted PBMC with a Qiagen kit on a QIAcube, processed in batches of 12 samples. As concerns this clone: The antigen it recognizes is unknown. Base qualities are not recorded, but no much larger clone differs from it by a single base.

The clonotype originates from a woman in her fifties or sixties with HIV. The material sequenced was unsorted PBMCs, taken 2 years after starting antiretroviral therapy.

The CDR3 loop reads CASSVEGGLTDTQYF. In nucleotide form, the sequence is TGTGCCAGCAGCGTAGAGGGGGGGCTCACAGATACGCAGTATTTT. The sequence links TRBV9 to TRBJ2-3, with a weak D call of TRBD2 (7 bases match). In the germline V gene, CDR1 corresponds to SGDLS and CDR2 to YYNGEE. The V end loses 0 bases and the J end loses 2 bases, and a stretch of 10 bases separates them. The CDR3 has 15 amino acids, counting the end cysteine and phenylalanine. Kept here is only the CDR3 DNA, which spans 45 bases and is read in frame from base 1.